This T cell receptor (beta chain) was recovered during a study of T cells in Graves' hyperthyroidism and ophthalmopathy. V was clipped by 0 bases and J by 0 bases, with 9 bases between them. CDR1 and CDR2 from the germline V gene are MNHEY and SVGAGI. The CDR3 runs to 15 residues. What was amplified from RNA transcripts were TCR beta CDR3 regions. The HTBI primer set was used in a first-round RT-PCR of the TCR CDR3. TCRdb itself ran the multiplex PCR reads through MiXCR, one entry per CDR3 protein. This sample has fewer than 650,000 distinct CDR3 sequences, with more than 11% found just once. This clonotype was observed a few times.

Sequenced input: blood. The receptor comes from a woman in her twenties or thirties with Graves' hyperthyroidism that later progressed to Graves' ophthalmopathy. This rearrangement joins TRBV6-5 to TRBJ2-7; D gene uncertain. CDR3 nucleotides: TGTGCCAGCAGTTACTCGACCGGTAGCTCCTACGAGCAGTACTTC. It translates to CASSYSTGSSYEQYF.